This T cell receptor (beta chain) was identified during a study of glioma-infiltrating T cells after dendritic cell vaccination. The time point denotes: after dendritic cell vaccination, including at tumor progression/relapse. No glioblastoma patient carried an isocitrate dehydrogenase mutation. PBMC sampling occurred before vaccination, two weeks after the third dose, and at progression. Notes on the study in general: Survival was not directly related to TCR clonality in these patients.

V lost 2 bases and J 12 bases, leaving 16 bases between the germline ends. CDR3 length equals 13 residues. Germline CDR1 is MNHEY and CDR2 is SMNVEV (reference sequence). Input was approximately 1.8 ug genomic DNA, or all available if less. Generated by immunoSEQ multiplex PCR, the TCRdb table keeps only in-frame clones and is missing some. The table lists 100,000 or so clones, 65% to 85% of them singletons. Worth noting for this clone: Its matching antigen is unknown.

The clonotype comes from a human donor with glioblastoma. The gene calls are TRBV27 and TRBJ2-5; possibly TRBD1 for D (6 bases). The source material was blood, sampled after dendritic cell vaccination. The CDR3 is CASSLNPGTGKYF. CDR3 in DNA: TGTGCCAGCAGTTTAAATCCTGGTACAGGGAAGTACTTC.